The 5 T cell receptor beta chains given below trace back to one sample, sequenced in a study of blood T cell repertoires in COVID-19. The protocol was immunoSEQ multiplex PCR, while the TCRdb copy is restricted to in-frame clones and leaves out a portion. The sample carries over 250,000 clones, around nine tenths recorded once. Source material: PBMCs or T cells enriched from blood (not recorded which). These receptors all stem from a woman younger than 30 who had recovered from COVID-19.

This clone was observed a handful of times. This rearrangement joins TRBV19 to TRBJ2-7; a possible D gene is TRBD1 (6 bases). Germline V gene data show CDR1 as LNHDA and CDR2 as SQIVND (reference sequence). The length of the CDR3 is 13 residues. Trimming pared 8 bases from V and 3 bases from J, leaving 14 bases between. The CDR3 here is CASSRDTVYEQYF. CDR3 in DNA: TGTGCCAGTTCCCGGGACACCGTCTACGAGCAGTACTTC.

The chain joins TRBV28 to TRBJ2-1, with 10 positions matching TRBD1. Per germline, CDR1 MDHEN and CDR2 SYDVKM. CDR3 length: 17 residues. The V and J ends lost 4 bases and 6 bases, in that order; junction bases with no gene match: 12. The CDR3 DNA sequence: TGTGCCAGCAGTTCCGGCCGGGACAGGGGACCTTTCAATGAGCAGTTCTTC. Translation: CASSSGRDRGPFNEQFF.

The chain employs TRBV5-4 and TRBJ1-1, with D maybe TRBD1 (6 bases). Trimming removed 2 bases at V and 5 bases at J, with 10 bases between. Germline values: CDR1 SGHNT, CDR2 YYREEE (reference sequence). This CDR3 is built from 13 residues. The DNA of the CDR3 is TGTGCCAGCAGCTTTAGGGGGGGGACTGAAGCTTTCTTT. Translating it yields CASSFRGGTEAFF.

Note on this clone: The identical CDR3 is also encoded by other nucleotide sequences in the sample. V gene TRBV4-3 combines with J gene TRBJ2-7; 10 bases fit TRBD1. The CDR3 loop spans 16 amino acids. Trimming cost V 3 bases and J 3 bases; bases outside gene matches: 8. CDR1 is LGHNA and CDR2 is YSLEER in the germline V gene. The CDR3 sequence is CASSHSGTGELYEQYF. CDR3 coding DNA: TGCGCCAGCAGCCACTCCGGGACAGGGGAGCTCTACGAGCAGTACTTC.

The chain couples TRBV11-2 to TRBJ1-4; 9 bases are a match to TRBD1. Germline V gene sequence: CDR1 SGHAT, CDR2 FQNNGV. V was pared by 4 bases and J by 7 bases, with 7 bases of the junction left unmatched. This CDR3 has 15 residues. The CDR3 is CASSSGDRDPEKLFF. CDR3 sequence (DNA): TGTGCCAGCAGCTCTGGGGACAGGGACCCTGAAAAACTGTTTTTT.